The 28 T cell receptor beta chains below come from one sample, sequenced in a study of shared clonotypes between healthy human individuals. Naive CD8 cells lacked CD45RO and underwent positive selection for CCR7, leaving out terminally differentiated effector memory CD45RA+ cells. Measured with immunoSEQ multiplex PCR; TCRdb has only the in-frame clones, and not every one. This sample has 1.5 million to 2.5 million clones; less than 95% occur once, and the top ten carry approximately 1%. Sequencing used naive CD8+ T cells sorted from blood. The receptors were gathered from a young man in good health.

The rearrangement links TRBV6-6 to TRBJ2-2, with D possibly being TRBD1 or TRBD2 (5 bases each). The CDR3 consists of 12 residues. Trimming took 6 bases from V and 8 from J, leaving 10 bases between them. CDR1 is MNHNY, CDR2 SVGAGI, per germline (reference sequence). CDR3 bases: TGTGCCAGCAGCAGCTGGGGGGGGGAGCTGTTTTTT. Translated: CASSSWGGELFF.

CDR3 DNA: TGTGCCAGCAGCCCGACCGGGACCTCCTACGAGCAGTACTTC. Translating it yields CASSPTGTSYEQYF. This rearrangement joins TRBV4-2 to TRBJ2-7; D may correspond to TRBD1 or TRBD2 (5 bases each). The ends were cut back, 4 bases at V and 0 bases at J, with 10 bases in the middle. The CDR3 sequence is 14 residues long. Germline CDR1 and CDR2: LGHNA and YNFKEQ.

About this clone itself: Within the sample, other DNA sequences also encode this same CDR3. The chain uses TRBV7-9 and TRBJ1-1; D ambiguous. V lost 1 base to trimming and J lost 2 bases, with 11 bases between them. There are 15 residues in the CDR3. Germline-derived CDR1 and CDR2 are SEHNR and FQNEAQ (reference sequence). CDR3 sequence: CASSLEEGLNTEAFF. CDR3 in DNA: TGTGCCAGCAGCTTAGAAGAGGGATTAAACACTGAAGCTTTCTTT.

This sequence joins TRBV5-1 and TRBJ1-1; D not resolved. Germline V gene data show CDR1 as SGHRS and CDR2 as YFSETQ. The CDR3 covers 14 residues. The V gene lost 1 base and the J gene lost 4 bases, with 11 bases spanning the gap. Here the CDR3 reads CASSLYYLGTEAFF. The CDR3 DNA follows: TGCGCCAGCAGCTTGTACTACTTAGGCACTGAAGCTTTCTTT.

The V and J genes are TRBV30 and TRBJ2-6, with D possibly matching TRBD2 (6 bases). The CDR3 contains 17 residues. V was pared by 4 bases and J by 4 bases, with 20 bases between. Germline CDR1 GTSNPN, CDR2 SVGIG (reference sequence). This chain's CDR3 is CAWIPLGTEGGANVLTF. The CDR3 DNA is TGTGCCTGGATTCCACTAGGGACGGAGGGGGGGGCCAACGTCCTGACTTTC.

This sequence joins TRBV29-1 and TRBJ2-7, with 8 bases lining up with TRBD2. The CDR3 runs to 15 residues. V lost 6 bases, J lost 7 bases, and 17 bases stayed unmatched. Per the germline V gene, CDR1 is SQVTM and CDR2 is ANQGSEA. CDR3 DNA sequence: TGCAGCGTGGGGAGGAGAACTAGCGGCCAAGGAGAGCAGTACTTC. The encoded protein is CSVGRRTSGQGEQYF.

The J gene is TRBJ2-7, the V gene TRBV5-1; D is uncertain. Trimming took off 4 bases at V and 0 bases at J, with 17 bases between the two ends. CDR1 and CDR2 (germline): SGHRS, YFSETQ. The CDR3 has 16 amino acids. CDR3 region: CASSEDDLLSSYEQYF. The CDR3 DNA reads as TGCGCCAGCAGCGAGGACGACCTTTTAAGCTCCTACGAGCAGTACTTC.

This clone was picked up one time. V usage is TRBV9 and J usage is TRBJ2-1; 9 nucleotides match TRBD1. V lost 4 bases to trimming and J lost 8 bases; unmatched junction nucleotides: 10. The V gene's germline CDR1 is SGDLS and CDR2 YYNGEE. This CDR3 comprises 15 residues. The DNA of the CDR3 is TGTGCCAGCAGCACCGGGACAGGGAATTGGGATGAGCAGTTCTTC. As protein: CASSTGTGNWDEQFF.

V and J are TRBV5-1 and TRBJ2-1, with 9 bases aligning to TRBD2. V shed 7 bases, J shed 9 bases, and the junction held 14 bases outside the gene matches. Germline V gene sequence: CDR1 SGHRS, CDR2 YFSETQ. The CDR3 length is 15 residues. The CDR3 coding sequence is TGCGCCAGCCTTAACCCCGGGCGGGAGGGCCTTGAGCAGTTCTTC. Translated: CASLNPGREGLEQFF.

This clone showed up just once. The chain recombines TRBV27 with TRBJ1-3; maybe TRBD1 (5 bases). V lost 4 bases, J lost 4 bases, and 11 bases lay in between. The CDR3 totals 14 residues. Germline CDR1 is MNHEY and CDR2 is SMNVEV (reference sequence). CDR3 nucleotides: TGTGCCAGCAGTTCCCGGGACGGAGGAAACACCATATATTTT. Protein: CASSSRDGGNTIYF.

J is TRBJ2-1 and V is TRBV4-1; TRBD2 might be the D (5 bases). The CDR3 is 16 amino acids. CDR1 and CDR2 (germline): MGHRA, YSYEKL. V was cut by 2 bases and J by 0 bases, with 11 bases left in between. The CDR3 protein is CASSQHGESSYNEQFF. The CDR3 DNA is TGCGCCAGCAGCCAACACGGGGAGAGCTCCTACAATGAGCAGTTCTTC.

V usage is TRBV6-5 and J usage is TRBJ2-1; D uncertain. Germline V gene lookup returns CDR1 MNHEY and CDR2 SVGAGI. The CDR3 covers 15 residues. Trimming removed 0 bases at V and 10 bases at J, with 16 bases between. The CDR3 loop reads CASSYSVTPVREQFF. In DNA, the CDR3 is TGTGCCAGCAGTTACTCAGTTACTCCAGTCCGGGAGCAGTTCTTC.

CDR3 nucleotides: TGTGCCCTGACAACAGGGAGGGCTGAAGCTTTCTTT. Amino acids: CALTTGRAEAFF. The chain uses TRBV30 and TRBJ1-1; possibly TRBD1 for D (6 bases). Trimming removed 8 bases at V and 6 bases at J, with 16 bases between. Germline assignment: CDR1 GTSNPN and CDR2 SVGIG (reference sequence). The CDR3 is 12 amino acids.

The chain uses TRBV29-1 and TRBJ2-7, with no clear D. This CDR3 is 13 amino acids long. Per germline, CDR1 SQVTM and CDR2 ANQGSEA. V was shortened by 7 bases and J by 7 bases, with 20 bases between the two germline ends. CDR3 coding DNA: TGCAGCGCTGAGGAGTTAAGAGGAAGGGAGCAGTACTTC. Protein product: CSAEELRGREQYF.

The chain couples TRBV19 to TRBJ1-5, with TRBD1 as a possible D gene (5 bases). The CDR3 runs 16 residues. In germline, CDR1 is LNHDA, CDR2 SQIVND (reference sequence). V lost 4 bases, J lost 2 bases, and 15 bases lay in between. CDR3 protein: CASSRDFQGGNQPQHF. The CDR3 DNA follows: TGTGCCAGTAGTAGGGATTTCCAGGGTGGCAATCAGCCCCAGCATTTT.

With respect to this clone: Different DNA sequences within this sample yield the same CDR3. The chain couples TRBV29-1 to TRBJ2-2; D remains unclear. V lost 5 bases and J 1 base, leaving 5 bases between the germline ends. The CDR3 loop spans 12 amino acids. The germline gives CDR1 SQVTM, CDR2 ANQGSEA. The CDR3 spells CSVRENTGELFF. In DNA form, the CDR3 reads TGCAGCGTTCGTGAGAACACCGGGGAGCTGTTTTTT.

V and J are TRBV4-1 and TRBJ1-1; the match to TRBD1 covers 11 bases. Germline CDR1 is MGHRA and CDR2 is YSYEKL. V lost 3 bases, J lost 7 bases, and 7 bases stayed unmatched. This CDR3 spans 15 amino acids. CDR3 DNA: TGCGCCAGCAGCCATGGGACAGGGGGAGGTAGTGAAGCTTTCTTT. Encoded protein: CASSHGTGGGSEAFF.

The chain employs TRBV6-6 and TRBJ2-5; TRBD2 agrees at 7 bases. Germline V gene lookup returns CDR1 MNHNY and CDR2 SVGAGI (reference sequence). J gave up 0 bases and V 10 bases, and 11 bases lay outside the gene matches. The CDR3 has 15 residues. CDR3 amino acids: CATLSRREYQETQYF. The CDR3 nucleotides read TGTGCCACCTTGTCAAGGCGGGAGTACCAAGAGACCCAGTACTTC.

V and J are TRBV9 and TRBJ1-1; D is unclear. Germline V CDR1 and CDR2: SGDLS, YYNGEE. CDR3 size: 13 residues. Deletions cut 3 bases from V and 4 bases from J, with 10 bases between. CDR3 sequence: CASSEDPVTEAFF. The CDR3 DNA sequence: TGTGCCAGCAGCGAGGACCCGGTCACTGAAGCTTTCTTT.

V is TRBV19 and J is TRBJ2-2; 7 nucleotides agree with TRBD2. Unmatched junction bases numbered 11, after V lost 6 bases and J lost 7 bases. The length of the CDR3 is 15 residues. Germline CDR1 LNHDA, CDR2 SQIVND (reference sequence). This CDR3 is CASRGSGLPHGELFF. DNA for the CDR3: TGTGCCAGTAGGGGATCGGGACTACCGCACGGGGAGCTGTTTTTT.

The chain couples TRBV7-9 to TRBJ1-2; D is unclear. Germline CDR1 and CDR2: SEHNR and FQNEAQ (reference sequence). V was cut by 3 bases and J by 3 bases, with 8 bases left in between. The CDR3 contains 13 residues. As DNA, the CDR3 is TGTGCCAGCAGCTTGCAGGAAGACTATGGCTACACCTTC. Translation gives CASSLQEDYGYTF.

The V call is TRBV2, the J call TRBJ1-2, with D maybe TRBD1 (5 bases). This CDR3 comprises 14 residues. Germline V lookup: CDR1 SNHLY, CDR2 FYNNEI. Trimming removed 7 bases from V and 4 bases from J, with 16 bases in between. The CDR3 region has the DNA TGTGCCAGCATAGAGGGACGACGTTCCTATGGCTACACCTTC. This translates into CASIEGRRSYGYTF. Full variable domain (rest looked up from reference TRBV2 and TRBJ1-2): EPEVTQTPSHQVTQMGQEVILRCVPISNHLYFYWYRQILGQKVEFLVSFYNNEISEKSEIFDDQFSVERPDGSNFTLKIRSTKLEDSAMYFCASIEGRRSYGYTFGSGTRLTVV.

The chain combines TRBV21-1 with TRBJ2-7; the table calls TRBD1, which could not be checked here. TRBV21-1 constitutes a pseudogene. The CDR3 consists of 17 residues. For the CDR3, the DNA is TGTGCCAGCAGCAAAGCCCCAACAGGGGATCGTTCCTACGAGCAGTACTTC. It yields the protein CASSKAPTGDRSYEQYF.

The chain uses TRBV4-1 and TRBJ2-5; 8 bases fit TRBD2. The CDR3 sequence is 15 residues long. The germline CDR1 and CDR2 sequences are MGHRA and YSYEKL. The V gene end was trimmed by 5 bases and the J gene end by 5 bases; junction bases not matched to a gene: 10. This chain's CDR3 is CASSGRLALEETQYF. CDR3 nucleotides: TGCGCCAGCAGCGGAAGACTAGCGCTTGAGGAGACCCAGTACTTC.

Here the CDR3 reads CASSTGLNYGYTF. The CDR3 coding sequence is TGTGCCAGTAGTACAGGGCTTAACTATGGCTACACCTTC. The chain is built from TRBV19 and TRBJ1-2, with D perhaps matching TRBD1 (5 bases). V shed 4 bases and J shed 1 base, with 7 bases lying between them. The CDR3 spans 13 residues. The germline gives CDR1 LNHDA, CDR2 SQIVND (reference sequence).

V gene TRBV28 combines with J gene TRBJ2-1, with 7 bases lining up with TRBD2. Germline V lookup: CDR1 MDHEN, CDR2 SYDVKM. This CDR3 has 15 residues. With V trimmed by 6 bases and J by 6 bases, 11 bases remained unmatched. The CDR3 protein is CASRVGGGIPNEQFF. DNA of the CDR3: TGTGCCAGCAGGGTTGGGGGGGGTATTCCCAATGAGCAGTTCTTC.

This clone was observed once. V gene TRBV11-3 combines with J gene TRBJ2-2; D possibly corresponds to TRBD2 (5 bases). The CDR3 extends over 14 amino acids. Germline CDR1 is SGHNT and CDR2 is YENEEA. V lost 4 bases and J 1 base, leaving 7 bases between the germline ends. The CDR3 DNA reads as TGTGCCAGCAGCTCACTAGAGAACACCGGGGAGCTGTTTTTT. This codes for CASSSLENTGELFF.

V and J are TRBV5-1 and TRBJ2-7, with D unclear. CDR1 SGHRS and CDR2 YFSETQ come from the germline V gene. This CDR3 spans 12 amino acids. The V end lost 0 bases, the J end lost 5 bases, and 6 bases lay between the germline ends. The CDR3 sequence: CASSLGAHEQYF. The CDR3 region has the DNA TGCGCCAGCAGCTTGGGGGCGCACGAGCAGTACTTC.